The 8 T cell receptor beta chains reported below all come from one sample, sequenced in a study of cytotoxic CD8 clonotypes in ibrutinib-treated CLL. Profiling relied on immunoSEQ multiplex PCR, and the TCRdb table lists in-frame clones only, not all of them. The table lists approximately 170,000 clones, 88% of them singletons. Source: PBMCs, taken at disease progression, from a patient treated with ibrutinib. These TCRs come from a human donor with chronic lymphocytic leukemia.

The V call is TRBV5-4, the J call TRBJ2-1, with TRBD2 matching over 8 bases. CDR1 is SGHNT, CDR2 YYREEE, per germline (reference sequence). The junction had 11 bases not matched to a gene; V was cut back by 5 bases and J by 4 bases. The CDR3 is made up of 16 amino acids. CDR3 coding DNA: TGTGCCAGCAGGGAGGGGGGCCTAGCGGGTTACAATGAGCAGTTCTTC. Its translation is CASREGGLAGYNEQFF.

The V call is TRBV5-1, the J call TRBJ2-2; maybe TRBD2 (6 bases). Germline CDR1 is SGHRS and CDR2 is YFSETQ. CDR3 size: 19 residues. The ends were cut back, 0 bases at V and 1 base at J, with 19 bases in the middle. CDR3 sequence: CASSLGRAPYSENTGELFF. CDR3 in DNA: TGCGCCAGCAGCTTGGGGAGGGCGCCTTATAGCGAGAACACCGGGGAGCTGTTTTTT.

The chain links TRBV10-3 to TRBJ2-1, with D possibly TRBD2 on 5 matching bases. CDR3 length: 16 residues. Trimming shortened V by 3 bases and J by 0 bases, and 12 bases separated the two germline ends. Per germline, CDR1 ENHRY and CDR2 SYGVKD. CDR3 sequence: CAISEWTGSSYNEQFF. CDR3 nucleotide sequence: TGTGCCATCAGTGAATGGACGGGGTCCTCCTACAATGAGCAGTTCTTC.

The chain has TRBV6-8 and TRBJ1-5; D gene uncertain. Trimming stripped 7 bases from V and 7 bases from J, with 17 bases between. Germline V gives CDR1 MNHGY, CDR2 SAAAGT. This CDR3 has 14 residues. CDR3 loop: CASTHGGFEQPQHF. CDR3 nucleotide sequence: TGTGCCAGCACCCACGGAGGTTTTGAACAGCCCCAGCATTTT.

The chain carries TRBV13 and TRBJ2-7; 7 bases match TRBD2. Per germline, CDR1 PRHDT and CDR2 FYEKMQ (reference sequence). The ends lost 6 bases at V and 6 bases at J; junction bases unmatched: 14. The CDR3 spans 15 residues. Written as DNA, the CDR3 is TGTGCCAGCAGTAGAGATGGCGGGAGTTCAGGCGAGCAGTACTTC. Protein sequence: CASSRDGGSSGEQYF.

The chain combines TRBV2 with TRBJ1-5; no firm D call. V lost 3 bases to trimming and J lost 5 bases, with 5 bases between them. The CDR3 totals 12 residues. Germline-derived CDR1 and CDR2 are SNHLY and FYNNEI. CDR3 in DNA: TGTGCCAGCAGTGATTTCTATCAGCCCCAGCATTTT. This sequence encodes CASSDFYQPQHF.

The gene calls are TRBV2 and TRBJ1-2; the match to TRBD1 covers 8 bases. The germline V gene has CDR1 SNHLY and CDR2 FYNNEI. The trim removed 6 bases at V and 5 bases at J, leaving 5 bases unmatched. The CDR3 loop spans 13 amino acids. CDR3 coding DNA: TGTGCCAGCAGGGTACAGGGGGTTTATGGCTACACCTTC. Translation: CASRVQGVYGYTF.

The chain links TRBV6-4 to TRBJ2-1; 9 bases align to TRBD2. This CDR3 has 15 amino acids. The germline CDR1 and CDR2 sequences are MRHNA and SNTAGT. V was pared by 4 bases and J by 2 bases, with 3 bases of the junction left unmatched. The CDR3 protein is CASSALAGTYNEQFF. CDR3 coding DNA: TGTGCCAGCAGTGCCCTAGCGGGGACCTACAATGAGCAGTTCTTC.